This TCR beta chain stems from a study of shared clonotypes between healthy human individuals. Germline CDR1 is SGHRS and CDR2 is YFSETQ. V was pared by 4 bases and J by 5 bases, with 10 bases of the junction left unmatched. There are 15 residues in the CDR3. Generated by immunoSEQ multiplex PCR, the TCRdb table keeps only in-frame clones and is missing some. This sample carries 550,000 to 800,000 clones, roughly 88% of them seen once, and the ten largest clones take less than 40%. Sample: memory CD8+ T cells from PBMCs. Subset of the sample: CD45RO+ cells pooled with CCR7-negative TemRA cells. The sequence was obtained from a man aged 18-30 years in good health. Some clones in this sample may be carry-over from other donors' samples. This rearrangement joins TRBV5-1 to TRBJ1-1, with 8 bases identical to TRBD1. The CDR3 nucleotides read TGCGCCAGCAGCACTACCGGACAGGGTCGGACTGAAGCTTTCTTT. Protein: CASSTTGQGRTEAFF. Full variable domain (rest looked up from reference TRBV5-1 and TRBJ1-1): KAGVTQTPRYLIKTRGQQVTLSCSPISGHRSVSWYQQTPGQGLQFLFEYFSETQRNKGNFPGRFSGRQFSNSRSEMNVSTLELGDSALYLCASSTTGQGRTEAFFGQGTRLTVV.